The T cell receptor beta chain described here comes from a study of cytomegalovirus exposure and HLA in healthy donors. Study-wide findings and caveats: The investigators catalogued about 170 TCR beta chains as cytomegalovirus-associated. According to an earlier analysis, most TCR beta V segments yielded productive rearrangements about 90% or about 30% of the time.

Concerning this clone: Antigen unknown.

In the PCR, 60 Vbeta and 13 Jbeta primers were used. Sequenced by immunoSEQ multiplex PCR; TCRdb stores in-frame clones only, minus some. The sample has around 190,000 clones, 70% to 80% seen once. The CDR3 contains 15 residues. Germline V CDR1 and CDR2: SGHTA, FQGNSA. The V and J ends lost 4 bases and 5 bases respectively, with 17 bases between them. The chain combines TRBV7-2 with TRBJ1-2; TRBD1 is a possible D gene (5 bases). The TCR originated in a woman in her twenties or thirties in good health and CMV-seropositive. Sequenced: PBMCs. The CDR3 coding sequence is TGTGCCAGCAGCTCCCTCGGAGGGGTAGGGTATGGCTACACCTTC. It encodes CASSSLGGVGYGYTF.